This note documents a single TCR beta chain sequence. Its antigen is as yet unknown. Just one base apart from a much larger clone, this may be a read error. This entry comes from a study of glioma-infiltrating T cells. For the study at large: Presurgical dexamethasone in glioma patients lasted six or fewer days. Study-level results: Only very few CDR3 sequences appeared in both tissue and blood. Signature shared blood CDR3 motifs were enriched in low-divergence and depleted in high-divergence patients.

Germline CDR1 MNHEY, CDR2 SVGEGT. The CDR3 loop spans 16 amino acids. Using RNA template, CDR3s of TCR alpha and beta were amplified with iRepertoire arm-PCR. TCRdb ran MiXCR on the multiplex PCR reads and lists one entry per CDR3 protein. The table has about 400,000 distinct CDR3 sequences, around 45% seen once. The sequenced sample was glioma tissue, nonneoplastic brain tissue, or PBMCs (not recorded which). The source is a human donor with low-grade glioma or glioblastoma, undergoing nonglioma brain surgery, or in good health (not recorded which). The J gene is TRBJ2-1, the V gene TRBV6-2 or TRBV6-3; TRBD2 matches 8 bases. The CDR3, as DNA: TGTGCCAGCAGTACGAGCGGGGGACCAACGCCCCCATGGCAGCTCTTC. Its protein product is CASSTSGGPTPPWQLF.